Following are 7 T cell receptor beta chains from one sample sequenced in a study of human T cells and chemical hapten exposure. TCRdb recomputed calls from the RACE reads with MiXCR, one row per CDR3 protein. The sample holds tens of thousands of distinct CDR3 sequences; approximately 11% are singletons and the top ten take 0.85% to 1.2%. The time point denotes: patch test 3, about 24 weeks after DPC sensitization. Noted treatment: therapeutic diphenylcyclopropenone sensitization with weekly scalp DPC. The sequencing here drew on whole blood, taken in connection with sensitization to the hapten diphenylcyclopropenone (DPC). These receptors all stem from a woman in her thirties with alopecia areata. Some clones in this sample may be carry-over from other donors' samples.

There are a few counts of this clonotype. The V and J genes are TRBV7-3 and TRBJ2-1, with TRBD2 matching over 7 bases. The CDR3 totals 14 residues. J gave up 5 bases and V 3 bases, and 4 bases lay outside the gene matches. Germline loops: CDR1 SGHTA, CDR2 FQGTGA. CDR3 DNA: TGTGCCAGCAGCTTGTCGGGAGGAGACAATGAGCAGTTCTTC. Residues: CASSLSGGDNEQFF.

The V call is TRBV6-5, the J call TRBJ1-4, with D uncertain. The CDR3 has 11 amino acids. CDR1 is MNHEY, CDR2 SVGAGI, per germline. Trimming took off 6 bases at V and 5 bases at J, with 4 bases between the two ends. The CDR3 loop reads CASRGNEKLFF. For the CDR3, the DNA is TGTGCCAGCAGGGGGAATGAAAAACTGTTTTTT.

The chain links TRBV12-3 or TRBV12-4 to TRBJ1-4, with a weak D call TRBD1 (5 bases). V lost 6 bases and J 1 base, leaving 18 bases between the germline ends. This CDR3 comprises 17 residues. The CDR3 DNA reads TGTGCCAGCAGACGGGGGACCCACCGCGAAACTAATGAAAAACTGTTTTTT. The encoded protein is CASRRGTHRETNEKLFF.

The chain links TRBV6-1 to TRBJ2-7; tentative D call: TRBD2 (6 bases). V lost 4 bases and J lost 0, with 16 bases in between. The germline V gene encodes CDR1 MNHNS and CDR2 SASEGT. CDR3 length: 16 amino acids. CDR3 sequence: CASSAPGRGSSYEQYF. CDR3 coding DNA: TGTGCCAGCAGTGCACCGGGACGGGGGAGCTCCTACGAGCAGTACTTC.

Ten or more counts support this clonotype. V usage is TRBV5-5 and J usage is TRBJ2-3; D is uncertain. Trimming stripped 2 bases from V and 6 bases from J, with 13 bases between. CDR3 length: 14 amino acids. Germline-derived CDR1 and CDR2 are SGHKS and YYEKEE (reference sequence). CDR3 coding DNA: TGTGCCAGCAGCTTACGAGGATTTGGGGATACGCAGTATTTT. Its translation: CASSLRGFGDTQYF.

CDR3 sequence (DNA): TGTGCCTGGAGTAGTTTAGCGGATTCCTACAATGAGCAGTTCTTC. Protein sequence: CAWSSLADSYNEQFF. The chain joins TRBV30 to TRBJ2-1; D may be TRBD2 (6 bases). Germline lookup yields CDR1 GTSNPN and CDR2 SVGIG (reference sequence). V lost 2 bases to trimming and J lost 1 base, with 12 bases between them. This CDR3 spans 15 amino acids.

The rearrangement uses TRBV20-1 and TRBJ1-1; 10 bases match TRBD1. This CDR3 region has 16 residues. V lost 0 bases to trimming and J lost 4 bases; unmatched junction nucleotides: 8. Germline V gene sequence: CDR1 DFQATT, CDR2 SNEGSKA (reference sequence). The CDR3 nucleotides are TGCAGTGCTAGAGATCTCTTTGACAGGGGGCCCACTGAAGCTTTCTTT. Its protein is CSARDLFDRGPTEAFF.